What follows are 18 T cell receptor beta chains derived from one specimen sequenced in a study of blood T cell repertoires in COVID-19. Clones were sequenced by immunoSEQ multiplex PCR, and TCRdb holds only the in-frame ones, with some missing. The sample lists around 200,000 clones; approximately 86% were seen once. Sequenced material: peripheral blood. Receptors originate from a woman older than 75 in a cohort sampled during active or convalescent COVID-19.

The chain couples TRBV12-5 to TRBJ1-5, with D hard to call. Germline lookup yields CDR1 LGHNT and CDR2 FRNRAP. This CDR3 has 14 residues. V dropped 1 base and J dropped 6 bases, with 10 bases sitting between them. CDR3 amino acids: CASGLDGGGQPQHF. In nucleotides, the CDR3 is TGTGCTAGTGGTTTGGATGGAGGCGGTCAGCCCCAGCATTTT. Variable domain in full (rest from reference TRBV12-5 and TRBJ1-5): DARVTQTPRHKVTEMGQEVTMRCQPILGHNTVFWYRQTMMQGLELLAYFRNRAPLDDSGMPKDRFSAEMPDATLATLKIQPSEPRDSAVYFCASGLDGGGQPQHFGDGTRLSIL.

The CDR3 loop is CSVTGTSGSGEQFF. DNA of the CDR3: TGCAGCGTAACCGGGACTAGCGGGAGTGGTGAGCAGTTCTTC. The genes are TRBV29-1 and TRBJ2-1; 14 nucleotides match TRBD2. This CDR3 is 14 amino acids long. CDR1 is SQVTM and CDR2 is ANQGSEA in the germline V gene. After removal of 6 bases from V and 9 bases from J, the junction contained 7 bases not matched to a gene.

Of note for this clone: A read error may account for a junction end that differs from germline. This chain uses TRBV30 with TRBJ2-7; 8 bases fit TRBD1. Germline values: CDR1 GTSNPN, CDR2 SVGIG (reference sequence). This CDR3 has 13 residues. The CDR3 nucleotides are TGTGCCTGGACCCGTACGCCAGGGGGCAAAGAGCACTTC. Its translation: CAWTRTPGGKEHF.

In DNA form, the CDR3 reads TGTGCCAGTAGTAGAAGTAGCGGCCCTAGCACAGATACGCAGTATTTT. Its translation: CASSRSSGPSTDTQYF. The chain links TRBV19 to TRBJ2-3; weak D call: TRBD2 (6 bases). Germline V gene sequence: CDR1 LNHDA, CDR2 SQIVND (reference sequence). CDR3 length: 16 residues. The V end was cut by 4 bases, the J end by 0 bases, with 14 bases between. Full variable domain (missing parts from reference TRBV19 and TRBJ2-3): DGGITQSPKYLFRKEGQNVTLSCEQNLNHDAMYWYRQDPGQGLRLIYYSQIVNDFQKGDIAEGYSVSREKKESFPLTVTSAQKNPTAFYLCASSRSSGPSTDTQYFGPGTRLTVL.

The chain links TRBV3-1 (or the pseudogene TRBV3-2) to TRBJ2-5; D possibly corresponds to TRBD2 (6 bases). The germline V gene has CDR1 LGHDT and CDR2 YNNKEL (reference sequence). The CDR3 spans 15 residues. Trimming stripped 0 bases from V and 2 bases from J, with 10 bases between. The CDR3 loop is CASSQERAGQETQYF. The DNA for the CDR3 is TGTGCCAGCAGCCAAGAAAGGGCGGGGCAAGAGACCCAGTACTTC.

This clone was detected once. The V and J genes are TRBV27 and TRBJ1-5; D is undetermined. This CDR3 has 14 amino acids. Trimming stripped 5 bases from V and 6 bases from J, with 14 bases between. CDR1 is MNHEY and CDR2 is SMNVEV in the germline V gene (reference sequence). The CDR3 DNA follows: TGTGCCAGCAGTCCCTCCCCTCATAGTCAGCCCCAGCATTTT. Encoded protein: CASSPSPHSQPQHF.

V is TRBV7-8 and J is TRBJ2-1, with 9 bases matching TRBD2. The germline CDR1 and CDR2 sequences are SGHVS and FQNEAQ. With V trimmed by 2 bases and J by 3 bases, 17 bases remained unmatched. The CDR3 runs to 20 residues. Written as DNA, the CDR3 is TGTGCCAGCAGCTTAAGGCTAAATAGCGGGGGCCTCAGGGGCTACAATGAGCAGTTCTTC. Its protein is CASSLRLNSGGLRGYNEQFF.

The CDR3 DNA reads TGTGCCAGCAGCTGGGAGCGGTCAAAAAGGGGGGAGCTGTTTTTT. Protein: CASSWERSKRGELFF. The chain has TRBV7-2 and TRBJ2-2; the D gene is possibly TRBD2 (5 bases). Trimming removed 4 bases at V and 8 bases at J, with 17 bases between. The CDR3 spans 15 residues. Germline V gene lookup returns CDR1 SGHTA and CDR2 FQGNSA.

V usage is TRBV10-1 and J usage is TRBJ2-2, with 10 bases fitting TRBD2. After removal of 7 bases from V and 6 bases from J, the junction contained 8 bases not matched to a gene. This CDR3 comprises 15 residues. Germline V gene lookup returns CDR1 WNHNN and CDR2 SYGVQD (reference sequence). The DNA for the CDR3 is TGCGCCAGCAATGCGGGGCTAGCGGGAGCCGGGGAGCTGTTTTTT. This sequence encodes CASNAGLAGAGELFF.

This clone was seen a handful of times. The V call is TRBV24-1, the J call TRBJ1-5; D possibly corresponds to TRBD1 (5 bases). The CDR3 sequence is 17 residues long. Trimming stripped 0 bases from V and 5 bases from J, with 16 bases between. Germline V gene data show CDR1 as KGHDR and CDR2 as SFDVKD. The CDR3, as DNA: TGTGCCACCAGTGATTTGAGGGGCCCCCGCATCGATCAGCCCCAGCATTTT. As protein: CATSDLRGPRIDQPQHF.

The chain couples TRBV10-2 to TRBJ1-5, with 7 positions matching TRBD1. The V and J ends lost 6 bases and 4 bases, in that order; junction bases with no gene match: 0. The CDR3 is 12 residues long. Germline lookup yields CDR1 WSHSY and CDR2 SAAADI. DNA of the CDR3: TGCGCCAGCAGGACAGGGAATCAGCCCCAGCATTTT. This sequence encodes CASRTGNQPQHF.

The chain employs TRBV5-5 and TRBJ1-5, with TRBD1 as a possible D gene (6 bases). Trimming pared 4 bases from V and 1 base from J, leaving 12 bases between. This CDR3 region has 15 residues. Germline loops: CDR1 SGHKS, CDR2 YYEKEE (reference sequence). This chain's CDR3 is CASSPRGGSNQPQHF. Here the CDR3 DNA reads TGTGCCAGCAGCCCCAGGGGTGGAAGCAATCAGCCCCAGCATTTT. Based on the CDR3 plus reference TRBV5-5 and TRBJ1-5, the full variable domain is DAGVTQSPTHLIKTRGQQVTLRCSPISGHKSVSWYQQVLGQGPQFIFQYYEKEERGRGNFPDRFSARQFPNYSSELNVNALLLGDSALYLCASSPRGGSNQPQHFGDGTRLSIL.

The rearrangement links TRBV27 to TRBJ2-6; maybe TRBD2 (5 bases). V dropped 6 bases and J dropped 0 bases, with 15 bases sitting between them. This CDR3 has 17 amino acids. The germline CDR1 and CDR2 sequences are MNHEY and SMNVEV (reference sequence). CDR3 nucleotides: TGTGCCAGCAGGCAGTCGAGGGCTGGCTCTGGGGCCAACGTCCTGACTTTC. Its translation: CASRQSRAGSGANVLTF.

This clone was seen just once. The rearrangement joins TRBV5-1 to TRBJ1-2; D not certain. From germline, CDR1 is SGHRS and CDR2 YFSETQ. V was shortened by 6 bases and J by 7 bases, with 19 bases between the two germline ends. The CDR3 runs to 14 residues. For the CDR3, the DNA is TGCGCCAGCAACCCCTCGGGGAGAATCGGTGGCTACACCTTC. It is translated as CASNPSGRIGGYTF.

The CDR3 sequence is CASSPGTENSPLHF. CDR3 DNA: TGTGCCAGCAGCCCCGGGACAGAGAATTCACCCCTCCACTTT. The chain couples TRBV5-5 to TRBJ1-6, with 7 bases fitting TRBD1. V lost 4 bases, J lost 7 bases, and 5 bases stayed unmatched. The CDR3 contains 14 residues. In germline, CDR1 is SGHKS, CDR2 YYEKEE (reference sequence).

Regarding this clone: The same CDR3 can be traced to other DNA sequences in this sample. The CDR3 coding sequence is TGTGCCAGCTCACCGGGGACAGGGCCCAACTATGGCTACACCTTC. The encoded protein is CASSPGTGPNYGYTF. The chain is built from TRBV18 and TRBJ1-2; TRBD1 agrees at 9 bases. The germline gives CDR1 KGHSH, CDR2 LQKENI. Trimming removed 3 bases from V and 2 bases from J; junction bases left unmatched: 4. The CDR3 is 15 amino acids.

The chain has TRBV19 and TRBJ2-7; 8 positions agree with TRBD1. Germline CDR1 is LNHDA and CDR2 is SQIVND (reference sequence). The CDR3 loop spans 14 amino acids. The ends lost 6 bases at V and 2 bases at J; junction bases unmatched: 6. For the CDR3, the DNA is TGTGCCAGTAGGGGGACAGGACCGACCTACGAGCAGTACTTC. Amino acids: CASRGTGPTYEQYF.

The rearrangement links TRBV6-2 or TRBV6-3 to TRBJ1-2; perhaps TRBD1 as D (6 bases). Trimming stripped 3 bases from V and 8 bases from J, with 19 bases between. Germline V gene sequence: CDR1 MNHEY, CDR2 SVGEGT. The CDR3 consists of 15 residues. The CDR3 bases are TGTGCCAGCAGTTATACTTTGATGCCAGGGGACGGCTACACCTTC. Amino acid sequence: CASSYTLMPGDGYTF.